These 18 T cell receptor beta chains share one sample of origin, sequenced in a study of OX40 agonist ivuxolimab in advanced cancers. The method was the immunoSEQ multiplex PCR assay. The table was pulled from immuneACCESS by TCRdb, which kept in-frame rearrangements only. Such tables lose some clones; where checked, under half of the loss comes from unresolved V genes, and the rest has no known cause. This sample has roughly 100,000 clones in its table, and 90% of those were observed once. The ten biggest clones cover approximately 0.52% of the sample. Sequencing was performed on CD4+ or CD8+ T cells sorted from blood, taken in a trial of the OX40 agonist ivuxolimab. These receptors originate from an adult with an advanced solid tumor such as melanoma, head and neck, liver or kidney cancer.

As concerns this clone: At one end the junction does not follow the germline gene, possibly because of a read error. The rearrangement links TRBV28 to TRBJ2-1; 8 nucleotides line up with TRBD1. Looked up from germline, CDR1 is MDHEN and CDR2 is SYDVKM. This CDR3 is 12 amino acids long. The chain's CDR3 is CASSFLDRERFF. The CDR3 coding sequence is TGTGCCAGCAGTTTCTTGGACAGGGAGCGGTTCTTC.

The CDR3 spells CASSQDVNSNQPQHF. The CDR3 DNA reads TGCGCCAGCAGCCAAGATGTGAATAGCAATCAGCCCCAGCATTTT. The genes are TRBV4-3 and TRBJ1-5; D remains ambiguous. CDR3 size: 15 residues. Germline loops: CDR1 LGHNA, CDR2 YSLEER. The germline V and J ends were trimmed by 0 bases and 0 bases, with 6 bases remaining between them.

J is TRBJ2-1 and V is TRBV6-1; D might be TRBD1 or TRBD2, each matching 5 bases. The CDR3 has 14 residues. Germline values: CDR1 MNHNS, CDR2 SASEGT. The V end lost 7 bases, the J end lost 6 bases, and 16 bases lay between the germline ends. The CDR3 region is CASNPGQGVNEQFF. In DNA form, the CDR3 reads TGTGCCAGCAATCCTGGGCAGGGAGTCAATGAGCAGTTCTTC.

This chain connects TRBV5-5 to TRBJ1-1, with D perhaps matching TRBD1 (5 bases). Germline CDR1 and CDR2: SGHKS and YYEKEE (reference sequence). The length of the CDR3 is 15 residues. Trimming stripped 6 bases from V and 5 bases from J, with 20 bases between. The CDR3 bases are TGTGCCAGCATCAGCTTTTTAGGGGCAGGGACTGAAGCTTTCTTT. Translating it yields CASISFLGAGTEAFF.

V and J are TRBV27 and TRBJ2-6; 11 bases are shared with TRBD1. Germline values: CDR1 MNHEY, CDR2 SMNVEV (reference sequence). There are 18 residues in the CDR3. V lost 4 bases, J lost 2 bases, and 7 bases stayed unmatched. CDR3 sequence: CASSSSGQGATGANVLTF. CDR3 bases: TGTGCCAGCAGTTCTTCAGGACAGGGGGCGACTGGGGCCAACGTCCTGACTTTC.

The chain recombines TRBV7-9 with TRBJ2-1; the D is unclear. The germline V gene has CDR1 SEHNR and CDR2 FQNEAQ (reference sequence). V lost 1 base, J lost 8 bases, and 3 bases lay in between. The CDR3 has 11 residues. CDR3 amino acids: CASSLGHEQFF. For the CDR3, the DNA is TGTGCCAGCAGCTTAGGGCATGAGCAGTTCTTC.

The chain is built from TRBV7-8 and TRBJ1-2; 9 positions agree with TRBD1. This CDR3 is 14 amino acids long. Unmatched junction bases numbered 5, after V lost 4 bases and J lost 5 bases. CDR1 and CDR2 from the germline V gene are SGHVS and FQNEAQ. The CDR3 sequence is CASSSDRGKYGYTF. Written as DNA, the CDR3 is TGTGCCAGCAGCTCGGACAGGGGCAAGTATGGCTACACCTTC.

The V call is TRBV10-3, the J call TRBJ2-2, with 7 bases that match TRBD1. Germline loops: CDR1 ENHRY, CDR2 SYGVKD. Trimming removed 6 bases from V and 3 bases from J; junction bases left unmatched: 4. This CDR3 is built from 14 residues. The CDR3 coding sequence is TGTGCCATCAGGACAGGGTCGGACACCGGGGAGCTGTTTTTT. Its protein product is CAIRTGSDTGELFF.

The V gene is TRBV6-6, the J gene TRBJ1-2; D possibly corresponds to TRBD1 (6 bases). Germline values: CDR1 MNHNY, CDR2 SVGAGI (reference sequence). Trimming stripped 6 bases from V and 4 bases from J, with 15 bases between. The CDR3 loop spans 14 amino acids. The CDR3: CASRLRGLGYGYTF. The CDR3 DNA follows: TGTGCCAGCAGACTCAGGGGCCTTGGCTATGGCTACACCTTC.

The V gene is TRBV9, the J gene TRBJ1-3, with a weak D call TRBD1 (6 bases). Trimming took 0 bases from V and 0 from J, leaving 13 bases between them. The CDR3 totals 17 residues. Germline assignment: CDR1 SGDLS and CDR2 YYNGEE. The CDR3 region has the DNA TGTGCCAGCAGCGTAGAACCAGGGACAAGCTCTGGAAACACCATATATTTT. Residues: CASSVEPGTSSGNTIYF.

The chain carries TRBV6-5 and TRBJ1-2, with a possible D match to TRBD1 (5 bases). This CDR3 has 14 residues. V shed 6 bases and J shed 5 bases, with 16 bases lying between them. In germline, CDR1 is MNHEY, CDR2 SVGAGI. The CDR3 region is CASSSGAPPYGYTF. In DNA, the CDR3 is TGTGCCAGCAGCTCCGGGGCACCCCCTTATGGCTACACCTTC.

The chain has TRBV7-2 and TRBJ1-1; D possibly corresponds to TRBD1 (5 bases). V lost 0 bases and J lost 5, with 19 bases in between. Germline-derived CDR1 and CDR2 are SGHTA and FQGNSA. CDR3 length: 17 residues. CDR3 nucleotides: TGTGCCAGCAGCTTAGCGGGGGGAGGGATGGGTAATACTGAAGCTTTCTTT. This encodes CASSLAGGGMGNTEAFF.

The chain carries TRBV5-4 and TRBJ1-5; D is uncertain. CDR3 length: 15 amino acids. Trimming shortened V by 2 bases and J by 2 bases, and 11 bases separated the two germline ends. CDR1 is SGHNT, CDR2 YYREEE, per germline (reference sequence). The CDR3 spells CASSFNGQGNQPQHF. The CDR3 DNA reads TGTGCCAGCAGCTTTAACGGGCAGGGCAATCAGCCCCAGCATTTT.

V usage is TRBV6-5 and J usage is TRBJ1-2; possibly TRBD1 for D (6 bases). Germline loops: CDR1 MNHEY, CDR2 SVGAGI. CDR3 length: 14 amino acids. V was pared by 5 bases and J by 8 bases, with 18 bases between. CDR3: CASSQTGTRGGYTF. CDR3 in DNA: TGTGCCAGCAGTCAGACCGGGACCAGGGGCGGCTACACCTTC.

V is TRBV2 and J is TRBJ1-4; D unclear. Trimming took off 6 bases at V and 6 bases at J, with 14 bases between the two ends. The CDR3 has 14 amino acids. Germline CDR1 SNHLY, CDR2 FYNNEI. As DNA, the CDR3 is TGTGCCAGCAGGCCCTTCCCGAGTGATGAAAAACTGTTTTTT. It encodes CASRPFPSDEKLFF.

The gene calls are TRBV7-3 and TRBJ2-3, with TRBD2 matching over 9 bases. Germline V CDR1 and CDR2: SGHTA, FQGTGA. This CDR3 comprises 15 residues. J lost 4 bases, V lost 5 bases, and 7 bases had no gene match. CDR3 in amino acids: CASSQAPSGADTQYF. The CDR3 DNA is TGTGCCAGCAGCCAGGCCCCTAGCGGGGCAGATACGCAGTATTTT. The full variable domain, rest sourced from reference TRBV7-3 and TRBJ2-3, is GAGVSQTPSNKVTEKGKYVELRCDPISGHTALYWYRQSLGQGPEFLIYFQGTGAADDSGLPNDRFFAVRPEGSVSTLKIQRTERGDSAVYLCASSQAPSGADTQYFGPGTRLTVL.

This clone was recorded a few times. V and J are TRBV28 and TRBJ2-2; D not certain. This CDR3 is built from 15 residues. Germline lookup yields CDR1 MDHEN and CDR2 SYDVKM. Trimming removed 5 bases from V and 4 bases from J, with 14 bases in between. CDR3 nucleotides: TGTGCCAGCAGTAAGGTTCTAGGCGTCACCGGGGAGCTGTTTTTT. Amino acids: CASSKVLGVTGELFF.

CDR3 bases: TGTGCCAGCAGCTTGAGCGGGGGGGATTACAATGAGCAGTTCTTC. It is translated as CASSLSGGDYNEQFF. This chain connects TRBV7-9 to TRBJ2-1, with 10 bases lining up with TRBD2. Unmatched junction bases numbered 3, after V lost 3 bases and J lost 4 bases. CDR1 is SEHNR and CDR2 is FQNEAQ in the germline V gene (reference sequence). The CDR3 sequence is 15 residues long.